These 19 T cell receptor beta chains were sequenced from one sample in a study of cytomegalovirus exposure and HLA in healthy donors. PCR amplification relied on 60 Vbeta primers (plus 13 Jbeta primers). Clones were sequenced by immunoSEQ multiplex PCR, and TCRdb holds only the in-frame ones, with some missing. The data show around 200,000 clones, 80% seen once. The sequenced sample consisted of PBMCs. The receptors come from a boy between 10 and 17 years old in good health and CMV-seronegative.

V is TRBV5-8 and J is TRBJ2-1; D may be TRBD2 (6 bases). V gave up 4 bases and J gave up 3 bases, with 14 bases separating them. Germline V gene lookup returns CDR1 SGHTS and CDR2 YDEGEE. This CDR3 has 15 residues. The CDR3 DNA reads TGTGCCAGCAGCGTGGGGACTGGATTCTACAATGAGCAGTTCTTC. Translation gives CASSVGTGFYNEQFF.

The chain carries TRBV10-3 and TRBJ2-3; D possibly corresponds to TRBD2 (6 bases). CDR3 length: 14 residues. Germline V CDR1 and CDR2: ENHRY, SYGVKD. V dropped 4 bases and J dropped 2 bases, with 10 bases sitting between them. CDR3 protein: CAISGIADTDTQYF. In DNA form, the CDR3 reads TGTGCCATCAGTGGGATAGCGGACACAGATACGCAGTATTTT.

The rearrangement uses TRBV7-2 and TRBJ1-6; unclear D gene. Germline loops: CDR1 SGHTA, CDR2 FQGNSA. The germline V and J ends were trimmed by 7 bases and 5 bases, with 12 bases remaining between them. The CDR3 is 14 amino acids. The CDR3 DNA reads as TGTGCCAGCAAAGGAGGTGGAGATAATTCACCCCTCCACTTT. It translates to CASKGGGDNSPLHF.

A few counts support this clone. The rearrangement joins TRBV7-9 to TRBJ2-6, with D maybe TRBD1 (6 bases). The CDR3 has 17 amino acids. The germline gives CDR1 SEHNR, CDR2 FQNEAQ (reference sequence). Trimming removed 8 bases at V and 8 bases at J, with 25 bases between. In nucleotides, the CDR3 is TGTGCCAGCTCCTCCAGGGGAATGGGTAGGTGGTCCAACGTCCTGACTTTC. This codes for CASSSRGMGRWSNVLTF.

This clone was seen a handful of times. The chain has TRBV6-6 and TRBJ1-5, with D hard to call. The germline V and J ends were trimmed by 0 bases and 6 bases, with 9 bases remaining between them. The CDR3 runs to 14 residues. The germline gives CDR1 MNHNY, CDR2 SVGAGI (reference sequence). The CDR3 DNA is TGTGCCAGCAGTTACTCGAGTGGTTCTCAGCCCCAGCATTTT. Translating gives CASSYSSGSQPQHF.

The V call is TRBV30, the J call TRBJ1-5; the D gene is possibly TRBD1 (6 bases). Trimming removed 0 bases from V and 8 bases from J, with 14 bases in between. This CDR3 spans 14 amino acids. Per germline, CDR1 GTSNPN and CDR2 SVGIG (reference sequence). The CDR3 DNA sequence: TGTGCCTGGAGTGTTGGACAGCTAGTAGAGCCCCAGCATTTT. Protein: CAWSVGQLVEPQHF. The variable domain in full, with the rest retrieved from reference TRBV30 and TRBJ1-5, is SQTIHQWPATLVQPVGSPLSLECTVEGTSNPNLYWYRQAAGRGLQLLFYSVGIGQISSEVPQNLSASRPQDRQFILSSKKLLLSDSGFYLCAWSVGQLVEPQHFGDGTRLSIL.

The J gene is TRBJ2-7, the V gene TRBV4-3; 16 nucleotides agree with TRBD2. The V gene end was trimmed by 6 bases and the J gene end by 7 bases; junction bases not matched to a gene: 9. Germline CDR1 LGHNA, CDR2 YSLEER. This CDR3 region has 16 residues. For the CDR3, the DNA is TGCGCCAGCAGTCCGGGACTAGCGGGAGGGCCTTGGGAGCAGTACTTC. It codes for CASSPGLAGGPWEQYF.

The chain links TRBV7-2 to TRBJ1-1, with TRBD1 matching 7 bases. The length of the CDR3 is 15 residues. V trimming: 2 bases; J trimming: 2 bases; junction bases outside the gene matches: 5. From germline, CDR1 is SGHTA and CDR2 FQGNSA. DNA for the CDR3: TGTGCCAGCAGCTTACAGGGGGACGTCAACACTGAAGCTTTCTTT. Residues: CASSLQGDVNTEAFF.

The V gene is TRBV19, the J gene TRBJ2-2, with 7 bases fitting TRBD2. Germline V gene sequence: CDR1 LNHDA, CDR2 SQIVND (reference sequence). Trimming at V came to 0 bases and at J to 6 bases, leaving 10 bases not matched to a gene. The CDR3 extends over 17 amino acids. CDR3 nucleotide sequence: TGTGCCAGTAGTATAGATCGCTGGGGGAGGGCCCCCGGGGAGCTGTTTTTT. This gives the protein CASSIDRWGRAPGELFF.

The chain joins TRBV10-3 to TRBJ1-2; D remains ambiguous. Looked up from germline, CDR1 is ENHRY and CDR2 is SYGVKD. This CDR3 comprises 14 residues. V was pared by 4 bases and J by 4 bases, with 13 bases between. CDR3 nucleotides: TGTGCCATCAGTGGGGCTGGAGAGGGCTATGGCTACACCTTC. Amino acids: CAISGAGEGYGYTF.

The chain uses TRBV25-1 and TRBJ1-3; 12 bases are a match to TRBD1. Germline trimming cut 6 bases from V and 2 bases from J; bases unmatched to any gene: 11. The CDR3 consists of 18 residues. CDR1 and CDR2 (germline): MGHDK, SYGVNS. Here the CDR3 DNA reads TGTGCCAGCAGCCTCGGGACAGGGGGCGAGGGGCCTGGAAACACCATATATTTT. This translates into CASSLGTGGEGPGNTIYF.

The V gene is TRBV6-1, the J gene TRBJ2-7; a possible D gene is TRBD2 (7 bases). Germline V CDR1 and CDR2: MNHNS, SASEGT. V gave up 11 bases and J gave up 0 bases, with 14 bases separating them. This CDR3 is built from 13 residues. The CDR3 coding sequence is TGTGCCGGGGGGGCTGATTACTCCTACGAGCAGTACTTC. Its protein product is CAGGADYSYEQYF.

This clone was seen more than once but under ten times. This chain uses TRBV6-5 with TRBJ1-5; 12 nucleotides line up with TRBD1. The CDR3 extends over 15 amino acids. Germline CDR1 is MNHEY and CDR2 is SVGAGI. V lost 5 bases and J lost 5; bases outside the gene matches: 4. The CDR3 reads CASSGDRGRYQPQHF. Written as DNA, the CDR3 is TGTGCCAGCAGTGGGGACAGGGGGCGTTATCAGCCCCAGCATTTT.

The V call is TRBV11-2, the J call TRBJ2-3; possibly TRBD1 for D (6 bases). CDR1 is SGHAT and CDR2 is FQNNGV in the germline V gene. The length of the CDR3 is 17 residues. Deletions cut 0 bases from V and 4 bases from J, with 17 bases between. DNA of the CDR3: TGTGCCAGCAGCTTAGATCACTACAGGGTTGCCCCAGATACGCAGTATTTT. It is translated as CASSLDHYRVAPDTQYF.

The chain has TRBV4-1 and TRBJ1-1, with 12 bases aligning to TRBD1. The CDR3 is 15 residues long. Germline lookup yields CDR1 MGHRA and CDR2 YSYEKL. V shed 2 bases, J shed 5 bases, and the junction held 3 bases outside the gene matches. The CDR3 loop reads CASSQKGQGATEAFF. The CDR3 DNA reads TGCGCCAGCAGCCAAAAGGGACAGGGGGCGACTGAAGCTTTCTTT.

This clone occurred a few times. The chain has TRBV5-1 and TRBJ2-5, with 10 positions matching TRBD1. Unmatched junction bases numbered 5, after V lost 3 bases and J lost 6 bases. The germline gives CDR1 SGHRS, CDR2 YFSETQ. This CDR3 is 14 amino acids long. CDR3 sequence reads: CASSYGQGVKTQYF. CDR3 coding DNA: TGCGCCAGCAGCTACGGACAGGGGGTGAAGACCCAGTACTTC.

V and J are TRBV19 and TRBJ1-1, with 8 bases lining up with TRBD1. This CDR3 spans 16 amino acids. Per the germline V gene, CDR1 is LNHDA and CDR2 is SQIVND (reference sequence). Trimming at V came to 3 bases and at J to 5 bases, leaving 11 bases not matched to a gene. The CDR3 DNA reads as TGTGCCAGTAGTATGAGGACCGGGACAGGCGGTACTGAAGCTTTCTTT. This translates into CASSMRTGTGGTEAFF.

This chain connects TRBV25-1 to TRBJ2-2, with D maybe TRBD2 (6 bases). Trimming pared 6 bases from V and 9 bases from J, leaving 8 bases between. The length of the CDR3 is 11 residues. CDR1 is MGHDK, CDR2 SYGVNS, per germline. The CDR3 protein is CASREGRELFF. The CDR3 bases are TGTGCCAGCAGGGAGGGAAGGGAGCTGTTTTTT. The full variable domain, rest sourced from reference TRBV25-1 and TRBJ2-2, is EADIYQTPRYLVIGTGKKITLECSQTMGHDKMYWYQQDPGMELHLIHYSYGVNSTEKGDLSSESTVSRIRTEHFPLTLESARPSHTSQYLCASREGRELFFGEGSRLTVL.

This clone has just one count. This chain uses TRBV7-2 with TRBJ1-1; 7 bases agree with TRBD1. The CDR3 runs to 14 residues. V dropped 4 bases and J dropped 1; count of bases not matched to a gene: 3. Germline V gene sequence: CDR1 SGHTA, CDR2 FQGNSA. The CDR3 loop reads CASSYGTANTEAFF. CDR3 bases: TGTGCCAGCAGCTACGGGACAGCGAACACTGAAGCTTTCTTT. Full variable domain (rest looked up from reference TRBV7-2 and TRBJ1-1): GAGVSQSPSNKVTEKGKDVELRCDPISGHTALYWYRQSLGQGLEFLIYFQGNSAPDKSGLPSDRFSAERTGGSVSTLTIQRTQQEDSAVYLCASSYGTANTEAFFGQGTRLTVV.